Given below is one T cell receptor beta chain in context. This clone may be a read error of a much larger clone one base away. The data originate from a study of T cells of healthy individuals. TCRdb recomputed calls from the 5' RACE reads with MiXCR, one row per CDR3 protein. Of tens of thousands of distinct CDR3 sequences listed, around 16% are singletons. The sequence derives from a human donor in good health.

The DNA of the CDR3 is TGCAGCGTTGAAGTTCGATTTACAGATACGCAGTATTTT. Translated: CSVEVRFTDTQYF. The V gene is TRBV29-1, the J gene TRBJ2-3; D remains ambiguous. There are 13 residues in the CDR3. Trimming removed 1 base at V and 3 bases at J, with 8 bases between. CDR1 is SQVTM, CDR2 ANQGSEA, per germline.